This record covers a single T cell receptor beta chain. Its binding antigen is unknown. A read error may be the cause here, since a much bigger clone is one base away. This sample was included in a study of T cell clonotyping in hematopoietic cell transplantation (dated by TCRdb to 2020 to 2023). Regarding the research as a whole: The study collected roughly 150 blood samples from 35 consecutive transplant recipients and their related donors. Recruitment of patients was conducted between 2015 and January 2017, and follow-up was continued until September 2020 or death. The full study reports these points: The sample size was limited, and because cells were not sorted, the contributions of CD4 and CD8 repertoires could not be separated. Inverse Simpson Index values from donors and from recipients before transplant predicted broader TCR repertoire diversity after transplant. Recipient repertoires showed only a small fraction of overlap with donor repertoires, and over 97% appeared de novo at the given depth. A decrease in recipient TCR diversity was observed after transplant, and a progressive increase in pathologically expanded clonotypes was seen from day 30 to day 180.

V is pared back by 0 bases and J by 7 bases, with 13 bases lying between the germline termini. Via the germline V gene, CDR1 is SGDLS and CDR2 YYNGEE. The CDR3 measures 15 amino acids from cysteine to phenylalanine. Only the CDR3 DNA stays, 45 bases, in frame from base 1. What this sample's time point label stands for: 100 days after allo-HCT. Blood from recipients was drawn roughly 28 days before transplant, then again at days 30, 100 and 180 after transplant. Nuclei Lysis Solution was used to extract genomic DNA from fresh or cryopreserved unfractionated peripheral blood mononuclear cells. With the immunoSEQ assay, which is a bias-controlled multiplex PCR relying on V- and J-specific primers, TCR beta CDR3 regions were amplified from genomic DNA. A proprietary barcode and Illumina adapter sequences were added to the CDR3 amplicons in a second PCR step. An Illumina MiSeq instrument was used to sequence the CDR3 libraries. Processing in the source paper ran as follows. immunoSEQ Analyzer 3.0 was used for export and quality control, with R Bioconductor and Immunarch used for downstream analyses. Repertoire metrics were calculated using only productive rearrangements within the normalized downsampled data set. Clonotypes larger than 5 templates in the normalized cohort were defined as pathologically expanded. The Inverse Simpson Index was used to measure repertoire diversity. The non-normalized data set was used for CMV-specificity analyses so that all clonotypes could be captured. Drawn from immuneACCESS, this table holds only the in-frame rearrangements with V and J called that TCRdb kept. Clones are partly lost; checked studies trace under half to an unresolved V gene and leave the rest unexplained. That table gives V, J and clone size, and the DNA gave D and trimming. This sample comprises 10,000 to 15,000 clones, around nine tenths of them detected only once. The ten most abundant clones make up approximately 7.8% of the sample.

The V and J segments used are TRBV9 and TRBJ1-4, with the D gene not clear enough to name. The source of this sequence is a female patient aged 45 to 65 who had an allogeneic stem cell transplant from an unrelated donor, so the T cells may come from the graft donor. Some clones in this sample may be carry-over from other donors' samples. Sequencing was performed on PBMCs, taken 100 days after allogeneic stem cell transplant. The base sequence is TGTGCCAGCAGCGTAGCAGACCATTTTAGTGAAAAACTGTTTTTT. This gives the protein CASSVADHFSEKLFF.